This is a list of T cell receptor beta chains from one sample in a study of blood T cell repertoires in COVID-19. Data came from immunoSEQ multiplex PCR; TCRdb stores just in-frame clones and leaves some out. The sample comprises about 30,000 clones, more than 85% of which are singletons, and approximately 12% rests with the top ten. The sample comprised peripheral blood. These receptors originate from a human donor in a cohort sampled during active COVID-19. The donor label of this sample is uncertain. Both conserved end residues are part of each CDR3. D genes are given only for firm matches. The listing skips clone size in some rows; elsewhere it reads once, few, many or a size class.

.	TRBV15	.	TRBJ2-5	TGTGCCACCAGCAGAGATCGTGGAGGGGCGGCAGGAGAGACCCAGTACTTC	CATSRDRGGAAGETQYF
TRBD1	TRBV4-1	.	TRBJ2-7	TGCGCCAGCAGCCCAGGGACAGCCGCCTCAAAGTACTTC	CASSPGTAASKYF
.	TRBV5-1	.	TRBJ2-3	TGCGCCAGCAGCGTCCCAGGGGGCACAGATACGCAGTATTTT	CASSVPGGTDTQYF
TRBD1	TRBV9	.	TRBJ2-3	TGTGCCAGCAGCCCGTGGGGACAGGGGGCGGCAGATACGCAGTATTTT	CASSPWGQGAADTQYF
TRBD1	TRBV27	.	TRBJ2-5	TGTGCCAGCAGTCGGGACAGCCAAGAGACCCAGTACTTC	CASSRDSQETQYF
.	TRBV12-3/TRBV12-4	.	TRBJ1-3	TGTGCCAGCAGCCCGGCGGGCCCGCCGCCTATTTTT	CASSPAGPPPIF
TRBD2	TRBV5-6	.	TRBJ2-3	TGTGCCAGCAGCTTGGGGCTGGGACTAGCGTTCGGGGATACGCAGTATTTT	CASSLGLGLAFGDTQYF
.	TRBV5-1	once	TRBJ2-1	TGCGCCAGCAGCTTGGCAAGACAAAGCCTTGAGCAGTTCTTC	CASSLARQSLEQFF
TRBD1	TRBV7-2	once	TRBJ1-5	TGTGCCAGCAGCCTGGACAGGGATCATCAGCCCCAGCATTTT	CASSLDRDHQPQHF
.	TRBV20-1	once	TRBJ1-1	TGCAGTGCTAGTCTCTTTCGAGACACTGAAGCTTTCTTT	CSASLFRDTEAFF
.	TRBV6-6	once	TRBJ1-5	TGTGCCACAAAAGGCGGGAACCAGCCCCAGCATTTT	CATKGGNQPQHF
TRBD1	TRBV3-1/TRBV3-2	.	TRBJ2-3	TGTGCCAGCAGCCCACAGGGGTTAAGGACAGATACGCAGTATTTT	CASSPQGLRTDTQYF
TRBD1	TRBV11-3	.	TRBJ2-3	TGTGCCAGCAGCCACAGGGGAACAGATACGCAGTATTTT	CASSHRGTDTQYF
TRBD2	TRBV7-2	.	TRBJ2-1	TGTGCCAGCAGCTTCGGACTAGCGGCTGAGCAGTTCTTC	CASSFGLAAEQFF
.	TRBV18	.	TRBJ2-7	TGTGCCAGCTCACCATCAGGGCCCAGGGCCTACGAGCAGTACTTC	CASSPSGPRAYEQYF
TRBD1	TRBV5-1	few	TRBJ2-7	TGCGCCAGCAGCCCACAGGGGAGCTCCTACGAGCAGTACTTC	CASSPQGSSYEQYF
TRBD2	TRBV27	.	TRBJ2-2	TGTGCCAGCAGTCCTAGCGGGAGTGTCCCCGGGGAGCTGTTTTTT	CASSPSGSVPGELFF
TRBD2	TRBV11-2	.	TRBJ2-7	TGTGCCAGCAGCTTAGACGTGGCTAGCGGGAGATACGAGCAGTACTTC	CASSLDVASGRYEQYF
.	TRBV6-6	.	TRBJ1-1	TGTGCCAGCAGTTACTCTGCAGGGAAGGGGCCTGAAGCTTTCTTT	CASSYSAGKGPEAFF
.	TRBV15	once	TRBJ2-1	TGTGCCACCAGCAGAGCCGCGTACAATGAGCAGTTCTTC	CATSRAAYNEQFF
.	TRBV4-1	.	TRBJ2-1	TGCGCCAGCAGCCATTTACCGGGACTTTACAATGAGCAGTTCTTC	CASSHLPGLYNEQFF
.	TRBV6-1	.	TRBJ2-7	TGTGCCAGCAGTGAATCCCCCCGGGCAGGGGATTCGTACGAGCAGTACTTC	CASSESPRAGDSYEQYF
.	TRBV6-5	.	TRBJ1-1	TGTGCCAGCAGGTTTAAAGCAGGCACTGAAGCTTTCTTT	CASRFKAGTEAFF
.	TRBV24-1	.	TRBJ1-2	TGTGCCACCAGTACGGGGGGACTGAGAAATGGCTACACCTTC	CATSTGGLRNGYTF
TRBD1	TRBV6-1	.	TRBJ1-2	TGTGCCAGCAGTGAACAGGGGGCGTATGGCTACACCTTC	CASSEQGAYGYTF
TRBD2	TRBV5-6	.	TRBJ2-1	TGTGCCAGCAGCCAGGGACTACTCTACAATGAGCAGTTCTTC	CASSQGLLYNEQFF
TRBD2	TRBV19	.	TRBJ2-1	TGTGCCAGTACCCTAATGGGGGGGGATGAGCAGTTCTTC	CASTLMGGDEQFF
TRBD1	TRBV5-1	.	TRBJ2-6	TGCGCCAGCAGCTCCCCCGGGACAGGGAGATCTGGGGCCAACGTCCTGACTTTC	CASSSPGTGRSGANVLTF
TRBD1	TRBV29-1	.	TRBJ1-5	TGCAGCGTCTGGGACAGGGGAGAAGGTCAGCCCCAGCATTTT	CSVWDRGEGQPQHF
TRBD1	TRBV24-1	.	TRBJ2-2	TGTGCCACCAGTGACTCGACAGGGGGGGACACCGGGGAGCTGTTTTTT	CATSDSTGGDTGELFF
.	TRBV5-4	.	TRBJ2-5	TGTGCCAGCAGCTTCCCGCGCGGGACCCAGTACTTC	CASSFPRGTQYF
TRBD1	TRBV27	.	TRBJ2-3	TGTGCCAGCAGTTCCCTGGGACAGGGGAAGGATACGCAGTATTTT	CASSSLGQGKDTQYF
.	TRBV25-1	.	TRBJ2-7	TGTGCCAGCACAGTGAGTCGGGCCGGGGCCTACGAGCAGTACTTC	CASTVSRAGAYEQYF
TRBD2	TRBV27	.	TRBJ2-1	TGTGCCAGCAGTTTAGGCGGGAGGGTTGAGCAGTTCTTC	CASSLGGRVEQFF
TRBD1	TRBV5-6	.	TRBJ1-1	TGTGCCAGCAGCCCACAGACAGGGGTGAACACTGAAGCTTTCTTT	CASSPQTGVNTEAFF
TRBD1	TRBV11-3	.	TRBJ1-1	TGTGCCAGCAGCTCTACAGGGGGAGGCACTGAAGCTTTCTTT	CASSSTGGGTEAFF
TRBD2	TRBV3-1/TRBV3-2	.	TRBJ2-1	TGTGCCAGCAGCCAAGACGGACTAGCGGGATACAATGAGCAGTTCTTC	CASSQDGLAGYNEQFF
.	TRBV25-1	.	TRBJ1-6	TGTGCCAGCAGTGAATCTCTGAGCTCCTATAATTCACCCCTCCACTTT	CASSESLSSYNSPLHF
.	TRBV29-1	.	TRBJ2-5	TGCAGCGTTCGGAGCTACCAAGAGACCCAGTACTTC	CSVRSYQETQYF
.	TRBV5-6	few	TRBJ2-2	TGTGCCAGCAGCTCGACTAGTGAATGGACCGGGGAGCTGTTTTTT	CASSSTSEWTGELFF
.	TRBV5-1	.	TRBJ1-1	TGCGCCAGCAGCTTGGAGCCAAACACTGAAGCTTTCTTT	CASSLEPNTEAFF
.	TRBV19	once	TRBJ1-5	TGTGCCAGTAACGCAGGGAGCAATCAGCCCCAGCATTTT	CASNAGSNQPQHF
.	TRBV29-1	.	TRBJ2-2	TGCAGCGTTGGCGGCATGAACACCGGGGAGCTGTTTTTT	CSVGGMNTGELFF
TRBD1	TRBV6-5	.	TRBJ1-4	TGTGCCAGCAAGACAGGGGGAGAAGAAAAACTGTTTTTT	CASKTGGEEKLFF
TRBD1	TRBV5-1	.	TRBJ1-1	TGCGCCAGCAGCCCAAGTCGGACAGGGATTGCAACTGAAGCTTTCTTT	CASSPSRTGIATEAFF
TRBD1	TRBV5-1	.	TRBJ1-1	TGCGCCAGCAGCACCAGGACAGGACAGACTGAAGCTTTCTTT	CASSTRTGQTEAFF
.	TRBV5-1	.	TRBJ1-4	TGCGCCAGCAGCTTGGGGCCAGGGAATGAAAAACTGTTTTTT	CASSLGPGNEKLFF
.	TRBV24-1	.	TRBJ2-3	TGTGCCACCGGGACTAGCACAGATACGCAGTATTTT	CATGTSTDTQYF
.	TRBV4-2	.	TRBJ2-7	TGTGCCAGCAGCCAGGCTCCGGGGGCCGGACTAGTACTGTACTTC	CASSQAPGAGLVLYF
TRBD2	TRBV2	.	TRBJ2-5	TGTGCCAGCAGTGTCCAGACTAGCGGGAGCGGAGAGACCCAGTACTTC	CASSVQTSGSGETQYF
TRBD2	TRBV4-2	.	TRBJ2-3	TGTGCCAGCAGCCCCGGGACTAGCGAGCCAGATACGCAGTATTTT	CASSPGTSEPDTQYF
.	TRBV5-4	.	TRBJ1-1	TGTGCCAGCAGCCGCAGGGGTAGGGTAAGGAACACTGAAGCTTTCTTT	CASSRRGRVRNTEAFF
.	TRBV27	.	TRBJ1-2	TGTGCCAGCAGTTTGCATCGGAACTATGGCTACACCTTC	CASSLHRNYGYTF
TRBD2	TRBV11-1	.	TRBJ2-3	TGTGCCAGCAGCCGCAACGGGGGGACTGAGGGTGCGCAGTATTTT	CASSRNGGTEGAQYF
TRBD2	TRBV5-6	.	TRBJ2-3	TGTGCCAGCAGCTTGGTGCGGGAGTTCTCAGATACGCAGTATTTT	CASSLVREFSDTQYF
.	TRBV7-2	.	TRBJ1-2	TGTGCCAGCAGCTCGGGAGGTTATGGCTACACCTTC	CASSSGGYGYTF
.	TRBV28	.	TRBJ2-7	TGTGCCAGCAGTCCCCCGGGAGTGCCCACAGAGCAGTACTTC	CASSPPGVPTEQYF
.	TRBV6-4	.	TRBJ2-6	TGTGCCAGCAGGCCTGGAGGGGCTGGGGCCAACGTCCTGACTTTC	CASRPGGAGANVLTF
TRBD1	TRBV4-2	.	TRBJ2-1	TGTGCCAGCAGCCAGGATGGACAGGGCGAGCAGTTCTTC	CASSQDGQGEQFF